This T cell receptor beta chain stems from a study of memory CD4+ T cells and cytomegalovirus serostatus (dated by TCRdb to between 2018 and 2020). Concerning the study at large: The cohort comprised 35 or so healthy Belgian adults, 9 CMV seropositive and about 24 CMV seronegative. The study sequenced CD4+ memory TCRbeta repertoires of a Belgian cohort with known cytomegalovirus serostatus to replicate a published TCR-based CMV serostatus classifier.

The Quick-DNA Microprep Kit was used to extract genomic DNA from the sorted cells. Amplification of TCRbeta DNA was done with the immunoSEQ hsTCRbeta kit, following the protocol from the manufacturer. An Illumina MiSeq instrument was used to sequence the TCRbeta libraries. Per the original workflow: Removing out-of-frame sequences left roughly 2.4 million distinct TCRbeta sequences, an average of roughly 63,000 per individual. Two values were used to score each individual: the count of some 150 previously reported CMV-associated TCRbeta sequences and the total count of productive distinct TCRbeta sequences. A beta-binomial model was reimplemented in Python, and scikit-learn random forests with default parameters were trained on data from the US cohort. Classifier performance on the Belgian cohort was reported as the median AUC with percentile confidence intervals calculated over 10,000 bootstrap iterations. TCRdb provides this immuneACCESS table in a form limited to in-frame rearrangements. Some clones are lacking; in checked studies, under half of them reflect an unresolved V gene, and why the rest are absent is not known. That table supplies the V and J calls and clone size; D and trimming were determined from the DNA. The sample contains around 50,000 clones, around 80% of them found a single time. The top ten hold approximately 0.7% of the sample.

The CDR3 runs 17 amino acids, cysteine and phenylalanine included. The kept DNA is CDR3 alone, 51 bases in frame from the first base. V and J lose 0 bases and 7 bases, and a span of 21 bases separates them. The germline V gene encodes CDR1 WSHSY and CDR2 SAAADI. A FACSAria II was used to sort memory CD4+ T cells, defined as single viable CD3+CD4+CD8-CD45RO+ cells. CMV serostatus was determined with a Roche Elecsys assay detecting serum IgG against CMV pp150, pp28, p38 and p52. After thawing, total CD4+ T cells were enriched by positive selection with CD4 magnetic microbeads. The samples came from a different study that was designed specifically to examine the CD4+ T cell memory repertoire. Peripheral blood mononuclear cells were isolated and cryopreserved following standard operating procedures; serum was stored at -80 °C. Staining used CD3-PerCP (BW264/56), CD4-APC (RPA-T4), CD45RO-PE (UCHT1) and CD8-Pacific Orange (3B5) antibodies, with Sytox blue excluding non-viable cells.

About this clone: This clone's antigen is unknown. Per-base qualities were not stored, and no clone one base away is much larger.

Broad study findings and their caveats: CMV serostatus prediction reached a median bootstrapped AUC of around 0.95 with the original framework and 0.91 with a US-trained random forest. Unlike the original study, which covered naive and memory CD4+ and CD8+ populations, the Belgian study sequenced only CD4+CD45RO+ memory cells. The results were read as suggesting that the CMV-associated TCR signature is, for the most part, present in the CD4+ memory repertoire. The original-framework classifier achieved a median bootstrapped AUC of approximately 0.96 with a 95% CI of 0.76-1.00 on the Belgian cohort. Of around 160 previously reported CMV-associated TCRbeta sequences, approximately 64 appeared in the CD4+ memory repertoires, each in one to five individuals.

This receptor was obtained from an adult in good health and CMV-seronegative. The sequence is built from TRBV10-2 and TRBJ1-1, with TRBD1 perhaps the D gene, on 5 matching bases. The sequencing input was memory CD4+ T cells from blood. The DNA sequence is given as TGCGCCAGCAGTGAGTCATTCGCAGGGCCCAGGCGCGATGAAGCTTTCTTT. It translates as CASSESFAGPRRDEAFF.